This passage covers 5 T cell receptor beta chains from one sample sequenced in a study of identical twins. TCRdb re-called the 5' RACE reads through MiXCR, storing one row per CDR3 protein. The table includes around 1.7 million distinct CDR3 sequences, about 32% detected once. The sequenced sample was cord blood. The receptor set was obtained from a newborn girl in good health.

This clonotype was picked up a small number of times. The genes are TRBV11-2 and TRBJ2-5; D gene ambiguous. CDR3 length: 12 amino acids. Deletions cut 5 bases from V and 4 bases from J, with 8 bases between. CDR1 and CDR2 (germline): SGHAT, FQNNGV. The CDR3 region is CASSPTSETQYF. Written as DNA, the CDR3 is TGTGCCAGCAGCCCGACGTCAGAGACCCAGTACTTC.

This clonotype has just a few counts. This rearrangement joins TRBV29-1 to TRBJ2-7; D remains ambiguous. Germline CDR1 reads SQVTM; CDR2 reads ANQGSEA. There are 12 residues in the CDR3. V dropped 6 bases and J dropped 1 base, with 10 bases sitting between them. CDR3 bases: TGCAGCGTGAGGACGGAATCCTACGAGCAGTACTTC. Translation: CSVRTESYEQYF.

V gene TRBV11-2 combines with J gene TRBJ2-1; D possibly corresponds to TRBD1 (5 bases). Germline CDR1 and CDR2: SGHAT and FQNNGV. This CDR3 is built from 17 residues. V gave up 5 bases and J gave up 0 bases, with 17 bases separating them. The CDR3 reads CASSLTGMISSYNEQFF. As DNA, the CDR3 is TGTGCCAGCAGCCTCACAGGTATGATAAGCTCCTACAATGAGCAGTTCTTC.

J is TRBJ1-2 and V is TRBV20-1, with D perhaps TRBD1 (5 bases). The CDR3 contains 22 residues. Germline V lookup: CDR1 DFQATT, CDR2 SNEGSKA (reference sequence). V lost 0 bases and J lost 7, with 39 bases in between. This chain's CDR3 is CSARESPFPQSPTEKEDCGYTF. CDR3 DNA sequence: TGCAGTGCTAGAGAATCCCCTTTCCCCCAATCCCCGACAGAGAAGGAGGACTGTGGCTACACCTTC.

Note on this clonotype: One end of the junction is discordant with germline, which a read error may explain. This chain links TRBV7-6 with TRBJ1-2, with a weak D call TRBD1 (5 bases). Germline-derived CDR1 and CDR2 are SGHVS and FNYEAQ. This CDR3 is 15 amino acids long. CDR3 sequence (DNA): TGTGCCTGCAGCTCAGGATACGGACACGGCTATGGCTACACCTTC. Translated, it gives CACSSGYGHGYGYTF.